The 22 T cell receptor beta chains below come from one sample, sequenced in a study of a mutant IDH1 vaccine in newly diagnosed glioma. Sequencing used immunoSEQ multiplex PCR; TCRdb keeps in-frame clones, though not all of them. The sample holds 55,000 or so clones, about four fifths seen once. Regarding time point: week 23, last vaccination. In the vaccine, a single dose held 300 ug of the mutant IDH1 20-mer peptide, along with topical imiquimod. The antigens of these receptors remain unknown. Sequences were derived from PBMCs, sampled from a glioma patient whose treatment included an IDH1 peptide vaccine. These receptors came from a man aged 40-49 years with glioma.

The rearrangement links TRBV4-1 to TRBJ1-1, with D possibly TRBD1 on 5 matching bases. Looked up from germline, CDR1 is MGHRA and CDR2 is YSYEKL. The CDR3 spans 15 residues. Trimming stripped 4 bases from V and 1 base from J, with 13 bases between. CDR3: CASSPPGRTNTEAFF. The CDR3 nucleotides read TGCGCCAGCAGCCCCCCGGGACGAACGAACACTGAAGCTTTCTTT.

This chain connects TRBV6-5 to TRBJ1-2, with D tentatively TRBD1 (5 bases). CDR1 and CDR2 (germline): MNHEY, SVGAGI. Trimming stripped 2 bases from V and 0 bases from J, with 13 bases between. CDR3 length: 16 amino acids. CDR3 nucleotide sequence: TGTGCCAGCAGTTACAAGGGGACCCGAGCTAACTATGGCTACACCTTC. The encoded protein is CASSYKGTRANYGYTF.

This clone was seen only once. CDR3: CASSPRGQPNEKLFF. In DNA, the CDR3 is TGTGCCAGCTCACCCAGGGGCCAGCCGAATGAAAAACTGTTTTTT. V is TRBV18 and J is TRBJ1-4, with D maybe TRBD1 (6 bases). This CDR3 region has 15 residues. V lost 3 bases, J lost 5 bases, and 13 bases lay in between. Looked up from germline, CDR1 is KGHSH and CDR2 is LQKENI.

The rearrangement uses TRBV4-1 and TRBJ1-1, with D hard to call. Germline CDR1 reads MGHRA; CDR2 reads YSYEKL. This CDR3 is 13 amino acids long. V lost 0 bases and J lost 1, with 3 bases in between. The CDR3 protein is CASSQDANTEAFF. Here the CDR3 DNA reads TGCGCCAGCAGCCAAGACGCGAACACTGAAGCTTTCTTT.

The chain carries TRBV2 and TRBJ2-3, with a weak D call TRBD1 (6 bases). Trimming took 1 base from V and 3 from J, leaving 8 bases between them. The CDR3 spans 14 residues. Germline V gene sequence: CDR1 SNHLY, CDR2 FYNNEI. The CDR3 loop reads CASSEEGETDTQYF. Written as DNA, the CDR3 is TGTGCCAGCAGTGAAGAGGGGGAAACAGATACGCAGTATTTT. Complete variable domain (other parts from reference TRBV2 and TRBJ2-3): EPEVTQTPSHQVTQMGQEVILRCVPISNHLYFYWYRQILGQKVEFLVSFYNNEISEKSEIFDDQFSVERPDGSNFTLKIRSTKLEDSAMYFCASSEEGETDTQYFGPGTRLTVL.

CDR3 protein: CASSSDRIYGYTF. The CDR3 coding sequence is TGTGCCAGCAGCTCTGACAGGATCTATGGCTACACCTTC. V usage is TRBV5-6 and J usage is TRBJ1-2; possible D gene TRBD1, 6 bases. The CDR3 extends over 13 amino acids. The V and J ends lost 3 bases and 4 bases respectively, with 10 bases between them. Germline-derived CDR1 and CDR2 are SGHDT and YYEEEE.

The chain couples TRBV2 to TRBJ1-2; TRBD1 might be the D (5 bases). The CDR3 loop spans 13 amino acids. Per germline, CDR1 SNHLY and CDR2 FYNNEI. The V gene lost 5 bases and the J gene lost 3 bases, with 10 bases spanning the gap. The CDR3 DNA sequence: TGTGCCAGCAGTTTCAGGGTGGACTATGGCTACACCTTC. Amino acid sequence: CASSFRVDYGYTF.

This clone was seen only once. The chain is built from TRBV7-2 and TRBJ1-5, with D possibly being TRBD1 (5 bases). V lost 2 bases and J 2 bases, leaving 10 bases between the germline ends. Germline CDR1 is SGHTA and CDR2 is FQGNSA. This CDR3 is 15 amino acids long. CDR3 sequence reads: CASSLQGLGNQPQHF. In DNA, the CDR3 is TGTGCCAGCAGCTTACAGGGTCTCGGCAATCAGCCCCAGCATTTT.

V usage is TRBV7-2 and J usage is TRBJ1-1; D is unclear. This CDR3 is 16 amino acids long. Germline-derived CDR1 and CDR2 are SGHTA and FQGNSA. V lost 2 bases to trimming and J lost 0 bases, with 13 bases between them. CDR3 nucleotide sequence: TGTGCCAGCAGCTTAACCCGTCGCACTGTGAACACTGAAGCTTTCTTT. Its protein product is CASSLTRRTVNTEAFF.

The chain uses TRBV6-1 and TRBJ1-3, with D hard to call. The CDR3 has 14 amino acids. V lost 7 bases and J lost 3, with 13 bases in between. Germline CDR1 MNHNS, CDR2 SASEGT. The CDR3 nucleotides read TGTGCCAGCATGGCCGGGCCCCTTGGAAACACCATATATTTT. It is translated as CASMAGPLGNTIYF.

The chain joins TRBV5-6 to TRBJ2-5; TRBD1 or TRBD2 may be the D gene (5 bases each). Germline V gene lookup returns CDR1 SGHDT and CDR2 YYEEEE. Deletions cut 2 bases from V and 3 bases from J, with 8 bases between. This CDR3 spans 13 amino acids. The CDR3 sequence: CASSFMGEETQYF. The CDR3, as DNA: TGTGCCAGCAGCTTCATGGGGGAAGAGACCCAGTACTTC.

This chain connects TRBV5-6 to TRBJ1-1; no definite D call. The CDR3 contains 14 residues. V lost 3 bases, J lost 0 bases, and 9 bases lay in between. The germline CDR1 and CDR2 sequences are SGHDT and YYEEEE. The CDR3 reads CASSSGRLNTEAFF. The CDR3 nucleotides are TGTGCCAGCAGCTCCGGACGGCTGAACACTGAAGCTTTCTTT.

This chain links TRBV5-4 with TRBJ1-2; 7 bases line up with TRBD1. There are 16 residues in the CDR3. The germline V gene encodes CDR1 SGHNT and CDR2 YYREEE (reference sequence). The V segment lost 4 bases and the J segment 4 bases; nucleotides outside the gene matches: 13. The DNA of the CDR3 is TGTGCCAGCAGCACCCCAGGGGGACAGAACCTCTATGGCTACACCTTC. It is translated as CASSTPGGQNLYGYTF. The complete variable domain, with remaining parts taken from reference TRBV5-4 and TRBJ1-2, reads ETGVTQSPTHLIKTRGQQVTLRCSSQSGHNTVSWYQQALGQGPQFIFQYYREEENGRGNFPPRFSGLQFPNYSSELNVNALELDDSALYLCASSTPGGQNLYGYTFGSGTRLTVV.

The V gene is TRBV6-6, the J gene TRBJ1-6; D unclear. Trimming took off 4 bases at V and 2 bases at J, with 3 bases between the two ends. The CDR3 runs 13 residues. Per germline, CDR1 MNHNY and CDR2 SVGAGI (reference sequence). CDR3 protein: CASSSAYNSPLHF. The CDR3 DNA sequence: TGTGCCAGCAGTTCGGCCTATAATTCACCCCTCCACTTT.

This rearrangement joins TRBV15 to TRBJ1-2; 11 positions agree with TRBD1. CDR3 length equals 15 residues. Germline assignment: CDR1 LNHNV and CDR2 YYDKDF (reference sequence). With V trimmed by 7 bases and J by 2 bases, 6 bases remained unmatched. CDR3 sequence reads: CATTGGTGGNYGYTF. CDR3 bases: TGTGCCACCACGGGCGGGACAGGGGGAAACTATGGCTACACCTTC.

The chain carries TRBV2 and TRBJ2-7; D is ambiguous. Germline CDR1 and CDR2: SNHLY and FYNNEI. The V and J ends lost 4 bases and 6 bases respectively, with 10 bases between them. This CDR3 contains 12 residues. The CDR3 loop reads CASSVQPSEQYF. CDR3 sequence (DNA): TGTGCCAGCAGTGTTCAACCTTCCGAGCAGTACTTC.

The chain recombines TRBV7-8 with TRBJ1-1; D gene uncertain. This CDR3 has 14 amino acids. Germline V gene data show CDR1 as SGHVS and CDR2 as FQNEAQ. The V and J ends lost 7 bases and 4 bases respectively, with 16 bases between them. The DNA for the CDR3 is TGTGCCAGCATCCACTACTTGGAGGGCACTGAAGCTTTCTTT. It yields the protein CASIHYLEGTEAFF.

CDR3 in amino acids: CSVAGVEQYF. The DNA of the CDR3 is TGCAGCGTTGCCGGGGTCGAGCAGTACTTC. This chain uses TRBV29-1 with TRBJ2-7; possibly TRBD2 for D (5 bases). The ends were cut back, 4 bases at V and 6 bases at J, with 7 bases in the middle. The CDR3 has 10 residues. Germline V gene sequence: CDR1 SQVTM, CDR2 ANQGSEA.

V gene TRBV4-1 combines with J gene TRBJ1-3; D not resolved. The CDR3 covers 14 residues. V was cut by 3 bases and J by 3 bases, with 9 bases left in between. Germline V gene sequence: CDR1 MGHRA, CDR2 YSYEKL. The CDR3 loop reads CASSQVLGGNTIYF. As DNA, the CDR3 is TGCGCCAGCAGCCAGGTCTTAGGTGGAAACACCATATATTTT.

The chain combines TRBV5-1 with TRBJ1-2, with D possibly being TRBD1 (5 bases). The CDR3 runs to 12 residues. Trimming removed 2 bases from V and 8 bases from J, with 10 bases in between. Germline assignment: CDR1 SGHRS and CDR2 YFSETQ. This CDR3 is CASSFTGHGYTF. CDR3 bases: TGCGCCAGCAGCTTTACGGGGCACGGCTACACCTTC.

This clone has only a few counts. The rearrangement links TRBV5-1 to TRBJ1-1; the D is unclear. Deletions cut 3 bases from V and 0 bases from J, with 9 bases between. This CDR3 is 14 amino acids long. Germline V gene lookup returns CDR1 SGHRS and CDR2 YFSETQ. Here the CDR3 reads CASSSMGVNTEAFF. The CDR3 bases are TGCGCCAGCAGCTCTATGGGAGTGAACACTGAAGCTTTCTTT.

The V and J genes are TRBV4-1 and TRBJ2-7; TRBD1 agrees at 9 bases. CDR1 and CDR2 from the germline V gene are MGHRA and YSYEKL. This CDR3 region has 16 residues. V lost 0 bases, J lost 3 bases, and 6 bases stayed unmatched. The CDR3 is CASSQDVVDRGYEQYF. CDR3 coding DNA: TGCGCCAGCAGCCAAGACGTGGTGGACAGGGGCTACGAGCAGTACTTC.